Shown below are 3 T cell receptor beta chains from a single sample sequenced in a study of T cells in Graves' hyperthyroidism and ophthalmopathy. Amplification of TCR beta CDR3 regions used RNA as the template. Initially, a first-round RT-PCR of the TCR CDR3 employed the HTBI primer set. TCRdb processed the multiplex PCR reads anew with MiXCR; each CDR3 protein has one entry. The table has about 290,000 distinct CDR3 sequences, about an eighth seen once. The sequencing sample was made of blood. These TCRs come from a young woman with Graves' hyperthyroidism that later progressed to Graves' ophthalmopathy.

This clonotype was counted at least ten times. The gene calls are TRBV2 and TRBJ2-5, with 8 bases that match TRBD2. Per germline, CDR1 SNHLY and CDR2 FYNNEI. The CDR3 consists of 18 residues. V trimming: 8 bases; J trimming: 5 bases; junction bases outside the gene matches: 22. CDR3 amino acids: CASRELPLRGRIGETQYF. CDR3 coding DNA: TGTGCCAGCCGAGAACTACCGCTGCGCGGGAGGATCGGGGAGACCCAGTACTTC.

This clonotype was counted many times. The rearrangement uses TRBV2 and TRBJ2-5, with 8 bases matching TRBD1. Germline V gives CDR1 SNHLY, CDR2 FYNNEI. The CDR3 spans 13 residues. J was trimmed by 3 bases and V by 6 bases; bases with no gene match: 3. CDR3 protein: CASRKTGEETQYF. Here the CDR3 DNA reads TGTGCCAGCAGGAAGACAGGGGAAGAGACCCAGTACTTC.

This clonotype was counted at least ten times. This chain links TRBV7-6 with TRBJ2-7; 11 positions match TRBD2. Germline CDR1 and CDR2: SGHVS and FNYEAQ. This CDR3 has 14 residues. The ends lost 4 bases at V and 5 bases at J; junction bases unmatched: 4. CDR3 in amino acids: CASSSMGLADEQYF. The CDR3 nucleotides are TGTGCCAGCAGCTCGATGGGACTAGCGGACGAGCAGTACTTC.